This TCR beta chain was observed in a study of blood T cell repertoires in COVID-19. For the study at large: The United States, Italy and Spain provided the acute and convalescent COVID-19 samples.

The germline CDR1 and CDR2 sequences are SGHTA and FQGNSA. Deletions cut 3 bases from V and 2 bases from J, with 7 bases between. The length of the CDR3 is 13 residues. Profiling relied on immunoSEQ multiplex PCR, and the TCRdb table lists in-frame clones only, not all of them. The table includes a few hundred thousand clones, more than 85% detected once. Donors in Cohort 3 who had recovered were those with two negative PCRs, healthcare professional clearance, or resolution of their symptoms. The sequence was collected from a woman in her 30s who had recovered from COVID-19. The chain is built from TRBV7-2 and TRBJ2-5, with unresolved D. Sequences were obtained from PBMCs or T cells enriched from blood (not recorded which). This CDR3 is CASSFSRQETQYF. The DNA of the CDR3 is TGTGCCAGCAGCTTTTCGCGGCAAGAGACCCAGTACTTC.